This is a list of T cell receptor beta chains from one sample in a study of vaccination effects on CD4 cells after COVID-19. The method was immunoSEQ multiplex PCR; TCRdb's version includes in-frame clones alone and lacks a portion of them. The data hold 50,000 to 65,000 clones, with 80% observed a single time. These receptors' antigens are unknown. The specimen was CD4+ T cells from PBMCs cultured with HCoV-229E spike peptides, collected before COVID-19 vaccination. These receptors were collected from a human donor who received a COVID-19 vaccine. CDR3s include the opening cysteine and the closing phenylalanine or tryptophan. A D gene is named only where the DNA matches it firmly. Expanded clones are given a class, and other clones once, few, many or no size at all.

j_call,d_call,v_call,clone_size,cdr3_nt,cdr3_aa
TRBJ1-4,TRBD1,TRBV5-1,-,TGCGCCAGCAGCTTGGCCGGGACAGGAGTAAAACTGTTTTTT,CASSLAGTGVKLFF
TRBJ2-1,TRBD1,TRBV4-1,-,TGCGCCAGCAGCCAACCTAGGGGGACAGGGTATTACAATGAGCAGTTCTTC,CASSQPRGTGYYNEQFF
TRBJ2-1,TRBD2,TRBV12-5,-,TGTGCTAGTGGTCCGGGACTAGCGGGGGGGACCTCCTACAATGAGCAGTTCTTC,CASGPGLAGGTSYNEQFF
TRBJ1-3,TRBD1,TRBV7-8,-,TGTGCCAGCAGCACAGGGGTAGGAAACACCATATATTTT,CASSTGVGNTIYF
TRBJ2-5,TRBD2,TRBV29-1,-,TGCAGCGGGGGGGGAGGACCGCAAGAGACCCAGTACTTC,CSGGGGPQETQYF
TRBJ2-5,-,TRBV5-1,-,TGCGCCAGCAGGTTGTCTTCCCACCAAGAGACCCAGTACTTC,CASRLSSHQETQYF
TRBJ1-1,-,TRBV6-5,once,TGTGCCAGCAGTTACCAGAGGCCGGTGAACACTGAAGCTTTCTTT,CASSYQRPVNTEAFF
TRBJ1-4,-,TRBV2,-,TGTGCCAGCAGTGAAGACAGAAAGGGCAGTGAAAAACTGTTTTTT,CASSEDRKGSEKLFF
TRBJ1-3,-,TRBV3-1/TRBV3-2,few,TGTGCCAGCAGCCGGGCTTTTGAGGGCTCTGGAAACACCATATATTTT,CASSRAFEGSGNTIYF
TRBJ2-3,TRBD1,TRBV12-5,-,TGTGCTAGTGGTGAGGGACAGCGACCTCCAGATACGCAGTATTTT,CASGEGQRPPDTQYF
TRBJ2-4,-,TRBV24-1,-,TGTGCCACCAGTGATCCCGGCAGTAGCCAAAACATTCAGTACTTC,CATSDPGSSQNIQYF
TRBJ1-1,-,TRBV4-3,-,TGCGCCAGCAGCCAAGATCTGGAAGGCCAAGAGAACACTGAAGCTTTCTTT,CASSQDLEGQENTEAFF
TRBJ1-2,-,TRBV6-5,few,TGTGCCAGCAGATGGACAGAAAACTACACCTTC,CASRWTENYTF
TRBJ2-5,TRBD1,TRBV11-1,-,TGTGCCAGCAGCTCGTGGGAGACAGGGGGCCAAGAGACCCAGTACTTC,CASSSWETGGQETQYF
TRBJ2-5,TRBD2,TRBV7-7,-,TGTGCCAGCAGCCAAGGACTAGCCAGTCGAGAGACCCAGTACTTC,CASSQGLASRETQYF
TRBJ2-5,TRBD2,TRBV18,once,TGTGCCAGCTCACCAGTCCGGGGGGGCACCCAAGAGACCCAGTACTTC,CASSPVRGGTQETQYF
TRBJ2-3,-,TRBV5-5,-,TGTGCCAGCAGCCGGGGATCAAGCGGCCGCACAGATACGCAGTATTTT,CASSRGSSGRTDTQYF
TRBJ1-3,-,TRBV14,-,TGTGCCAGCAGCCGAAGAACGGGAGGATCTGGAAACACCATATATTTT,CASSRRTGGSGNTIYF
TRBJ2-3,-,TRBV9,once,TGTGCCAGCAGCGAGACGACAGGTGGCACAGATACGCAGTATTTT,CASSETTGGTDTQYF
TRBJ1-4,-,TRBV5-1,-,TGCGCCAGCAGCCCCGACGGTGCAACTAATGAAAAACTGTTTTTT,CASSPDGATNEKLFF
TRBJ2-2,TRBD2,TRBV28,-,TGTGCCAGCAGCGGGGGGTACAACACCGGGGAGCTGTTTTTT,CASSGGYNTGELFF
TRBJ1-2,TRBD1,TRBV28,-,TGTGCCAGCGGTGACAGGGGACCAAACTATGGCTACACCTTC,CASGDRGPNYGYTF
TRBJ2-5,-,TRBV5-4,-,TGTGCCAGCAGCTTGGTGCCGTGGGCGGAGACCCAGTACTTC,CASSLVPWAETQYF
TRBJ1-4,TRBD1,TRBV5-1,-,TGCGCCAGCAGCGCAACAGGGGACCCCTCAACTAATGAAAAACTGTTTTTT,CASSATGDPSTNEKLFF
TRBJ2-3,-,TRBV11-2,-,TGTGCCAGCAGCTCCGCGATCACCACAGATACGCAGTATTTT,CASSSAITTDTQYF
TRBJ1-2,-,TRBV19,few,TGTGCCAGTACCAAGACTAACTATGGCTACACCTTC,CASTKTNYGYTF
TRBJ1-4,-,TRBV4-3,-,TGCGCCAGCAGCCGGACGGTTGCAGGGATCGTTGAAAAACTGTTTTTT,CASSRTVAGIVEKLFF
TRBJ2-3,TRBD2,TRBV6-6,-,TGTGCCAGCAGTTTTTCGCGGGGGGGCCAGGGAGATACGCAGTATTTT,CASSFSRGGQGDTQYF
TRBJ2-5,TRBD2,TRBV2,-,TGTGCCAGCAGGGCGACTAGCCCCCAAGAGACCCAGTACTTC,CASRATSPQETQYF
TRBJ2-2,-,TRBV25-1,few,TGTGCCAGCAGTGCCCTAGACAGGTACACCGGGGAGCTGTTTTTT,CASSALDRYTGELFF
TRBJ1-2,-,TRBV6-5,few,TGTGCCAGCAGTTACCAGGACAGCTATGGCTACACCTTC,CASSYQDSYGYTF
TRBJ1-4,-,TRBV6-5,-,TGTGCCAGCAGGAGAAAAGAACTGTTTTTT,CASRRKELFF
TRBJ1-2,-,TRBV6-1,-,TGTGCCAGCAGTGAATATTCCGCAGCCCCTATGGACGGCTACACCTTC,CASSEYSAAPMDGYTF
TRBJ2-5,TRBD2,TRBV10-3,-,TGTGCCATCAGTGAGCCCAGCGGGGGGGCAGGAGGGGAGACCCAGTACTTC,CAISEPSGGAGGETQYF